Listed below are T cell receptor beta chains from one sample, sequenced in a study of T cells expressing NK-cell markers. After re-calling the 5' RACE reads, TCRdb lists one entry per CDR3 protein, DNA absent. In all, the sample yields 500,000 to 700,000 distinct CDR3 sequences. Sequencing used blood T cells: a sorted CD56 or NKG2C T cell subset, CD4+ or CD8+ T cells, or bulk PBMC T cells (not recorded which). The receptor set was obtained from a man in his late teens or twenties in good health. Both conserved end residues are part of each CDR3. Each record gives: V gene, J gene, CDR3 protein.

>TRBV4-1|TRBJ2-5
CASSQEWGTYQETQYF
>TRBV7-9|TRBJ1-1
CASSRQGTAALEAFF
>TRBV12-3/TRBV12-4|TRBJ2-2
CASSSGTSGTGELFF
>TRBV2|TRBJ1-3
CASRRTYRGTGNTIYF
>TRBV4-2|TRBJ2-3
CASSQAPRDTWGDTQYF
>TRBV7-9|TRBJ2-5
CASSGILMGRTRETQYF
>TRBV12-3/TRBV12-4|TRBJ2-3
CASRPLRRGDTQYF
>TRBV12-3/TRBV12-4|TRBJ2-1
CASSLTSFEQFF
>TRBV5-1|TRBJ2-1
CASSLGPRTSGGNEQFF
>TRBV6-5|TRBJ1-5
CASRKERGPQHF
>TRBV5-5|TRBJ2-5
CASSLWSRETQYF
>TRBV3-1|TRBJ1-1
CASSQVDRLNTEAFF
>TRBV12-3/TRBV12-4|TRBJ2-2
CASTRRELDTGELFF
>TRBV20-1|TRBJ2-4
CSAALGRDSGNIQYF
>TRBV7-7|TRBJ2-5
CASSFLDLKTQYF
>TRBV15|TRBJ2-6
CATSRDPRTGWSGANVLTF
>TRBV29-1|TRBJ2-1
CSAKTSNHNEQFF
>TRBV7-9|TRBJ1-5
CASSPGTALGQPQHF
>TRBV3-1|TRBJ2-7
CASSQEGRFSYEQYF
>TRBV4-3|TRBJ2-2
CASSQAAGGANTGELFF
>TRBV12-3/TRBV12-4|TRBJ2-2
CASSSDSELFF
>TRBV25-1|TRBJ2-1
CASSEFGLGNEQFF
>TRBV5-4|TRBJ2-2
CASSLHPGLAGGPNTGELFF
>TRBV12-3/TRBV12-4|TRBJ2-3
CASSAVGTDTQYF
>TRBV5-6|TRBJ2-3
CASSSSSGMQRITDTQYF
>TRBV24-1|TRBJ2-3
CATMSLRTDTQYF
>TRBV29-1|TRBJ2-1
CSDGQSSYNEQFF
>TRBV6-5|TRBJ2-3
CASSSSSPADTQYF
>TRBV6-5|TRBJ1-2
CASSYSSAYGYTF
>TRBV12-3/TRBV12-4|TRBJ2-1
CASSRGLDAPGSRAEQFF
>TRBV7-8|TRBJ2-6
CASSDRTASSSGANVLTF
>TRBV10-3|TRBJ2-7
CAPSIDRESYEQYF
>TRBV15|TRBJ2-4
CATGRGSAKNIQYF
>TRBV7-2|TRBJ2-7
CASSFGNTNYEQYF
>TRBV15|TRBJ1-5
CATSRDSGRGQPQHF
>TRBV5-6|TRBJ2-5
CASSLKVAGKTQYF
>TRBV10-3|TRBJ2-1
CAINGLAGDNEQFF
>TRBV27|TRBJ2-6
CASSLSPGQGRPGANVLTF
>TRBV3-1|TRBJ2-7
CASSQGVSGRHYEQYF
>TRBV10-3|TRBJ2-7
CATKPGGPYEQYF
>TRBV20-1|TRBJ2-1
CSATGWEDNHNEQFF
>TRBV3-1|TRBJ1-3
CASSQFEGGFTGNTIYF
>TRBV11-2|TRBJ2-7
CASSVRSRTARFSYEQYF
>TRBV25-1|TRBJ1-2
CASSERGGDYGYTF
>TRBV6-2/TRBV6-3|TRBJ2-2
CASSSGTGQGSGELFF
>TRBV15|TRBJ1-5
CATNPGGRPNQPQHF
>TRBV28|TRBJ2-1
CATQTGTYNEQFF
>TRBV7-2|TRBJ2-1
CASSLQGSANEQFF
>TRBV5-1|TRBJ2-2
CASSDGRGRTGELFF
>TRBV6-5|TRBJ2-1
CASTTGGVSYNEQFF
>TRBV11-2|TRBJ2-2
CASSPRGLGTGELFF